The sequence of this T cell receptor (beta chain) was determined in a study of blood T cells in healthy people across ages (dated by TCRdb to between 2014 and 2016). General notes on the study: Template switching captured roughly one uniquely barcoded TCR beta cDNA molecule per two T cells in model experiments. The study measured age-related changes in TCR beta repertoire diversity using deep sequencing normalized with unique cDNA molecular identifiers. The donors were divided into four age groups: young (average around 16 years), middle-aged (about 39), aged (about 61) and long-lived (more than 75). Two additional independent replicas of 1 million unique cDNA reads from the same blood draw were analyzed for two donors (one aged 18 to 30 and one aged 80 or older).

Broader findings and caveats from the paper: Compared with the aged group, more naive CD4+ T cells, fewer expanded clones and increased TCR diversity were shown by the long-lived group, suggesting age selection. Observed TCR beta diversity per million T cells fell roughly linearly with age, and a significant reduction was already apparent by age roughly 40. Conclusive comparison of naive and antigen-experienced compartments was prevented by the profiling of bulk unsorted PBMCs. Estimates of total diversity based on one million sequenced T cells were considered lower bounds and underestimates. Because donor CMV infection status was unknown, age-related changes in expanded clonotypes were potentially confounded. There was a strong correlation between observed TCR beta diversity and the percentage of naive T cells measured by flow cytometry.

This clonotype has only a few counts. Its antigen has not been determined. One base away there is no much larger clone; base qualities are not given. Library preparation used 5' RACE. The instrument given in TCRdb is Illumina HiSeq 2500. The second PCR ran for roughly 7 to 12 cycles and used a J-beta primer mix along with a sample-barcoded 5' primer. A unique molecular identifier was introduced onto each TCR beta cDNA molecule by a template-switch 5' adaptor carrying 12 random nucleotides. Each sample yielded at least 2.5 million CDR3-containing paired-end reads. All of the RNA was converted into first-strand cDNA using the Mint cDNA synthesis kit, with a TRBC-specific oligonucleotide serving as the primer. After uracil-DNA glycosylase treatment, a first 18-cycle PCR used universal primers M1SS and BC2_uni_R on all cDNA. In the original analysis: Normalization of each sample was performed by random selection of 1 million high-quality reads, each carrying a distinct molecular identifier. Reads with shared molecular identifiers were discarded instead of being binned into consensus sequences. MiTCR, run with a Q25 quality threshold and the strictest error-elimination algorithm, handled CDR3 identification, clonotype clustering and error correction. A nonparametric unseen species model with Euler transformation was used to estimate a lower bound on total TCR beta diversity. TCRdb trimmed the raw reads at Q25, called clones with MiXCR and kept productive beta chains. Rows matching on CDR3 protein sequence are summarized as one entry with the most common DNA and genes. TCRdb, not the original authors, processed these V and J calls. A total of almost 550,000 distinct CDR3 sequences appear in this sample, 24% of them only once. The ten largest clones represent roughly 9% of the sample.

Donors were 30 to 45 systemically healthy Caucasian individuals from Russia aged roughly 6 to 95 years. Approximately 10 milliliters of peripheral blood were collected from each donor into EDTA-treated Vacutainer tubes. Ficoll-Paque density-gradient centrifugation was used to isolate PBMCs, with at least 6.5 million per sample. Total RNA was extracted from PBMCs with Trizol reagent, with at least 5 micrograms obtained per sample. For every donor, flow cytometry on a PBMC aliquot measured the percentage of naive CD45RAhigh/CD27high T cells. These data were also reused for a study on T cells of mothers and their children. Taken from the second paper: Nine systemically healthy Caucasian individuals served as donors, namely three mothers together with their six children. cDNA synthesis consumed the entire amount of extracted RNA, loaded at approximately 1.6 ug RNA in each 15 ul reaction. In the second PCR, sample barcodes and 2-4 random nucleotides were introduced via the M1S primer. Over 9.5 million TCR beta CDR3 reads were obtained for each mother, and some 3.1 million reads were obtained for each child. Thymic selection similarly shapes TCR recombination output in related and unrelated pairs, with minor effect from inherited differences. Normalized repertoire overlap in related mother-child pairs was always slightly higher than in unrelated mother-child pairs, but the difference was never significant. No persistent microchimeric T cell clones were found, with a detection sensitivity of 80 to 100 clones per million clonotypes. In the study, deep NGS was used to compare the TCR beta repertoires of mothers and children, and features distinguishing related mother-child pairs from unrelated individuals were sought. On average, the children were roughly 10 +/- 4 years old, while the mothers were around 42 +/- 4 years old. After adapters were ligated using NEBNext reagents, the libraries underwent 100+100 nt paired-end sequencing on an Illumina HiSeq 2000. To avoid cross-contamination, the mother libraries and the child libraries were prepared a month apart and sequenced in separate runs. For each donor, between about 450,000 and 2,300,000 distinct TCR beta clonotypes were identified. Naive TCR beta clonotypes were estimated from low-frequency clonotypes matched to each donor's FACS-determined naive share, without sorting.

Sequences were obtained from blood. The receptor was isolated from a boy between 10 and 17 years old in good health.

This receptor carries the CDR3 CASSQSGGGNIQYF. The DNA sequence is as follows: TGCGCCAGCAGCCAGTCGGGGGGGGGAAACATTCAGTACTTC. The sequence joins TRBV4-3 to TRBJ2-4, with 8 middle bases fitting TRBD2. V loses 3 bases at its end and J loses 6 bases; junction bases beyond the gene matches: 4. Sequences LGHNA (CDR1) and YSLEER (CDR2) are obtained from the germline V gene. The CDR3 sequence holds 14 residues, the cysteine and phenylalanine included. Only the CDR3 part of the read is kept: 42 bases, read in frame from the first base.